These 13 T cell receptor beta chains were sequenced from one sample in a study of cytomegalovirus exposure and HLA in healthy donors. PCR amplification relied on 60 Vbeta primers (plus 13 Jbeta primers). TCRdb's copy holds only in-frame clones and misses some; the assay was immunoSEQ multiplex PCR. Altogether about 180,000 clones are present, over 70% being singletons, with the ten largest covering 4.5% to 6%. The sequenced material came from PBMCs. Receptor source: a middle-aged man in good health and CMV-seronegative.

The chain recombines TRBV19 with TRBJ2-2, with a weak D call TRBD2 (7 bases). Per germline, CDR1 LNHDA and CDR2 SQIVND (reference sequence). The CDR3 totals 15 residues. Trimming shortened V by 4 bases and J by 7 bases, and 16 bases separated the two germline ends. CDR3 sequence (DNA): TGTGCCAGTAGTACCCCGGGGGGCACGATCGGGGAGCTGTTTTTT. Protein product: CASSTPGGTIGELFF.

This sequence joins TRBV19 and TRBJ1-2; D may be TRBD1 (6 bases). Trimming removed 2 bases from V and 5 bases from J, with 18 bases in between. Per germline, CDR1 LNHDA and CDR2 SQIVND (reference sequence). This CDR3 is built from 16 residues. The CDR3 loop reads CASSIRTAIQTYGYTF. The CDR3, as DNA: TGTGCCAGTAGTATACGGACAGCTATCCAAACTTATGGCTACACCTTC.

The CDR3 DNA reads TGTGCCAGCAGCTTAGCTATGGGAGGTTGGGGCGATGAGCAGTTCTTC. This encodes CASSLAMGGWGDEQFF. The chain links TRBV7-9 to TRBJ2-1; maybe TRBD2 (6 bases). The CDR3 runs to 16 residues. CDR1 SEHNR and CDR2 FQNEAQ come from the germline V gene (reference sequence). V shed 0 bases and J shed 8 bases, with 17 bases lying between them. The variable domain in full, with the rest retrieved from reference TRBV7-9 and TRBJ2-1, is DTGVSQNPRHKITKRGQNVTFRCDPISEHNRLYWYRQTLGQGPEFLTYFQNEAQLEKSRLLSDRFSAERPKGSFSTLEIQRTEQGDSAMYLCASSLAMGGWGDEQFFGPGTRLTVL.

This clone was seen a few times. This rearrangement joins TRBV5-4 to TRBJ2-7; possible D gene TRBD2, 5 bases. CDR1 and CDR2 (germline): SGHNT, YYREEE (reference sequence). This CDR3 region has 14 residues. V was pared by 2 bases and J by 6 bases, with 15 bases between. The CDR3 DNA follows: TGTGCCAGCAGCTTACGGGGATCGGTGAGCGAGCAGTACTTC. This gives the protein CASSLRGSVSEQYF.

Remarks on this clone: This same CDR3 is encoded by further DNA sequences in the sample. The V call is TRBV20-1, the J call TRBJ2-1; no clear D gene. Germline assignment: CDR1 DFQATT and CDR2 SNEGSKA (reference sequence). Trimming cost V 3 bases and J 3 bases, with 3 bases left between them. The CDR3 consists of 11 residues. CDR3: CSASGYNEQFF. Here the CDR3 DNA reads TGCAGTGCTAGCGGCTACAATGAGCAGTTCTTC.

The gene calls are TRBV2 and TRBJ1-1; possibly TRBD1 for D (5 bases). CDR3 length equals 15 residues. CDR1 is SNHLY and CDR2 is FYNNEI in the germline V gene. The V and J ends lost 9 bases and 8 bases respectively, with 25 bases between them. The DNA of the CDR3 is TGTGCCAGGGGTGAAAGAGCCAGGGATTCTTCGGAAGCTTTCTTT. This encodes CARGERARDSSEAFF.

This clone was counted a few times. The gene calls are TRBV9 and TRBJ2-2; D possibly corresponds to TRBD1 (6 bases). The germline V gene has CDR1 SGDLS and CDR2 YYNGEE. This CDR3 has 15 residues. V lost 3 bases and J lost 3, with 12 bases in between. The CDR3 sequence is CASSEGQPDTGELFF. CDR3 bases: TGTGCCAGCAGCGAAGGACAGCCTGACACCGGGGAGCTGTTTTTT.

The J gene is TRBJ1-2, the V gene TRBV30; D may be TRBD1 (5 bases). CDR1 GTSNPN and CDR2 SVGIG come from the germline V gene (reference sequence). This CDR3 spans 14 amino acids. V was cut by 4 bases and J by 8 bases, with 20 bases left in between. CDR3 sequence reads: CAWTRPGLRRGYTF. CDR3 nucleotide sequence: TGTGCCTGGACCCGACCGGGACTTAGGAGAGGCTACACCTTC.

The gene calls are TRBV28 and TRBJ1-1; TRBD1 is a possible D gene (5 bases). The ends were cut back, 3 bases at V and 8 bases at J, with 19 bases in the middle. Per the germline V gene, CDR1 is MDHEN and CDR2 is SYDVKM. CDR3 length equals 15 residues. The CDR3 DNA reads TGTGCCAGCAGTTTTACCGCTGGACATTTCTTAGAAGCTTTCTTT. Protein product: CASSFTAGHFLEAFF. Using reference TRBV28 and TRBJ1-1 for the parts outside the CDR3, the full variable domain is DVKVTQSSRYLVKRTGEKVFLECVQDMDHENMFWYRQDPGLGLRLIYFSYDVKMKEKGDIPEGYSVSREKKERFSLILESASTNQTSMYLCASSFTAGHFLEAFFGQGTRLTVV.

This sequence joins TRBV7-2 and TRBJ2-3; 12 bases match TRBD2. There are 17 residues in the CDR3. Germline V gene lookup returns CDR1 SGHTA and CDR2 FQGNSA. Trimming took 5 bases from V and 5 from J; bases not matched to a gene: 11. The CDR3 here is CASSITSGGSNLDTQYF. CDR3 bases: TGTGCCAGCAGCATCACTAGCGGGGGGTCGAACCTAGATACGCAGTATTTT.

The gene calls are TRBV6-1 and TRBJ2-6, with D unclear. The V and J ends lost 7 bases and 1 base respectively, with 5 bases between them. The CDR3 extends over 13 amino acids. Germline V gene lookup returns CDR1 MNHNS and CDR2 SASEGT. CDR3 protein: CASTQSGANVLTF. The CDR3 DNA follows: TGTGCCAGCACCCAGTCTGGGGCCAACGTCCTGACTTTC.

V is TRBV5-1 and J is TRBJ2-7, with 8 positions matching TRBD1. This CDR3 region has 15 residues. The junction had 7 bases not matched to a gene; V was cut back by 1 base and J by 4 bases. Germline CDR1 and CDR2: SGHRS and YFSETQ. CDR3 DNA sequence: TGCGCCAGCAGCTTGTCCCCAGGGGGCAAGTACGAGCAGTACTTC. It codes for CASSLSPGGKYEQYF.

The chain recombines TRBV7-9 with TRBJ2-7; 9 bases map to TRBD2. There are 17 residues in the CDR3. V shed 5 bases and J 2 bases; nucleotides not matched to a gene: 13. CDR1 and CDR2 (germline): SEHNR, FQNEAQ (reference sequence). CDR3 sequence: CASSPRTSSGSAYEQYF. The CDR3 bases are TGTGCCAGCAGCCCTCGGACCAGTAGCGGGAGCGCCTACGAGCAGTACTTC.